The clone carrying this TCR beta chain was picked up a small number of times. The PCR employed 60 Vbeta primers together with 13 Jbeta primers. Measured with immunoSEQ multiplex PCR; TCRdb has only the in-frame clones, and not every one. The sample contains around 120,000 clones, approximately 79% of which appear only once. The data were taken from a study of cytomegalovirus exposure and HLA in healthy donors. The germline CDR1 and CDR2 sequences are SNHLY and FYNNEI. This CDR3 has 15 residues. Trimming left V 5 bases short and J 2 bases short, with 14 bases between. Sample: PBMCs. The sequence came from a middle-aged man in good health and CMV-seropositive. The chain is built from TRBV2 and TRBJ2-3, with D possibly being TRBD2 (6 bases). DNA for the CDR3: TGTGCCAGCAGTCCTACGGGACTCTTCACAGATACGCAGTATTTT. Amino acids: CASSPTGLFTDTQYF. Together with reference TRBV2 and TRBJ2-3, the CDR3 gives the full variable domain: EPEVTQTPSHQVTQMGQEVILRCVPISNHLYFYWYRQILGQKVEFLVSFYNNEISEKSEIFDDQFSVERPDGSNFTLKIRSTKLEDSAMYFCASSPTGLFTDTQYFGPGTRLTVL.